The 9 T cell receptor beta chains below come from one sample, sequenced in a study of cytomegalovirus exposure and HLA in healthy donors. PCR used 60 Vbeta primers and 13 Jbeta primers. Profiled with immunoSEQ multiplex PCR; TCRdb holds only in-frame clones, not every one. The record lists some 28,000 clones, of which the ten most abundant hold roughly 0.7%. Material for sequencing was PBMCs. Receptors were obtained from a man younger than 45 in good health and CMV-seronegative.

CDR3 in amino acids: CASSQGLARGRDTQYF. Here the CDR3 DNA reads TGTGCCAGCAGCCAAGGACTAGCGCGGGGTCGGGATACGCAGTATTTT. The chain employs TRBV4-2 and TRBJ2-3, with 8 bases identical to TRBD2. Germline V gene sequence: CDR1 LGHNA, CDR2 YNFKEQ. Trimming at V came to 1 base and at J to 6 bases, leaving 9 bases not matched to a gene. The CDR3 has 16 residues.

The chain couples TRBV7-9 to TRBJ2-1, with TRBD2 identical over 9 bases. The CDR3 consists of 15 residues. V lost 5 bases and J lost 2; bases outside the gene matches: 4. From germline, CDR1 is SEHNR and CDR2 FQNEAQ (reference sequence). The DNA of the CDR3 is TGTGCCAGCAGCGCCGGACTAGCGACCTACAATGAGCAGTTCTTC. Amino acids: CASSAGLATYNEQFF. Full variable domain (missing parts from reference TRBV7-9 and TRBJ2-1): DTGVSQNPRHKITKRGQNVTFRCDPISEHNRLYWYRQTLGQGPEFLTYFQNEAQLEKSRLLSDRFSAERPKGSFSTLEIQRTEQGDSAMYLCASSAGLATYNEQFFGPGTRLTVL.

This chain's CDR3 is CASSSRQGHTGELFF. DNA of the CDR3: TGTGCCAGCAGCTCACGACAGGGGCACACCGGGGAGCTGTTTTTT. This chain uses TRBV7-2 with TRBJ2-2, with 8 bases aligning to TRBD1. The CDR3 is 15 residues long. From germline, CDR1 is SGHTA and CDR2 FQGNSA. Germline trimming cut 4 bases from V and 3 bases from J; bases unmatched to any gene: 4.

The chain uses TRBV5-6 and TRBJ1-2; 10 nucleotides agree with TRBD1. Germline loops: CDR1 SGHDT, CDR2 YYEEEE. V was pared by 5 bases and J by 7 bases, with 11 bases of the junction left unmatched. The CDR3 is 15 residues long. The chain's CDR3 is CASSPVEGQGFGYTF. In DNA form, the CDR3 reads TGTGCCAGCAGTCCGGTAGAGGGACAGGGGTTTGGCTACACCTTC.

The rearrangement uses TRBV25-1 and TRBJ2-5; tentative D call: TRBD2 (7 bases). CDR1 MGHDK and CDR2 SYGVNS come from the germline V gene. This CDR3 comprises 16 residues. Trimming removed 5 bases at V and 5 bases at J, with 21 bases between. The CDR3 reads CASSSPLRGAEETQYF. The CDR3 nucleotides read TGTGCCAGCAGTTCACCTTTACGGGGGGCCGAGGAGACCCAGTACTTC.

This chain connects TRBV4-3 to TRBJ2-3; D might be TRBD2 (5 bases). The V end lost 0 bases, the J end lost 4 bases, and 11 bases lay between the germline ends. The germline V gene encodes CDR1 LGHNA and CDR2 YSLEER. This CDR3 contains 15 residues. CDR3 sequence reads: CASSQDQLAADTQYF. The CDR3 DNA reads TGCGCCAGCAGCCAAGATCAGCTAGCCGCAGATACGCAGTATTTT.

CDR3 nucleotide sequence: TGTGCCAGCAGCTTAGAGCGGCGGACCTACGAGCAGTACTTC. Translated, it gives CASSLERRTYEQYF. The rearrangement uses TRBV5-4 and TRBJ2-7; tentative D call: TRBD2 (5 bases). The ends were cut back, 2 bases at V and 2 bases at J, with 11 bases in the middle. The CDR3 contains 14 residues. The germline CDR1 and CDR2 sequences are SGHNT and YYREEE (reference sequence).

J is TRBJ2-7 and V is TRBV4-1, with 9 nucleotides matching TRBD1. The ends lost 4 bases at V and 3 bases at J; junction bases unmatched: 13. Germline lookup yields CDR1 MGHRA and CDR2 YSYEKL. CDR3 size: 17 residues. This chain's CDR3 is CASSPSGGDRGDYEQYF. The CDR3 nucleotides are TGCGCCAGCAGCCCCTCAGGTGGCGACAGGGGGGACTACGAGCAGTACTTC.

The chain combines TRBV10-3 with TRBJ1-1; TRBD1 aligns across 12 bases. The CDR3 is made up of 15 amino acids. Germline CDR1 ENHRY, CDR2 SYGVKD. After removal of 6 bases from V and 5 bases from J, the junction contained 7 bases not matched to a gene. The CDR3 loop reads CAIRGQGARGTEAFF. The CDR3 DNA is TGTGCCATCAGGGGACAGGGGGCGCGGGGAACTGAAGCTTTCTTT.